The rows below give T cell receptor beta chains drawn from one sample of a study of blood T cell repertoires in COVID-19. Assay: immunoSEQ multiplex PCR; the TCRdb copy retains only in-frame clones and omits some. This table has some 360,000 clones, about 89% appearing once. Sequencing was done on a sample of peripheral blood. The receptor set was obtained from a woman aged 60 to 75 with COVID-19, enrolled during active disease. Both conserved end residues are part of each CDR3. Fields, in order: clone size, D gene, V gene, J gene, CDR3 protein, CDR3 DNA. A D gene is named only where the DNA matches it firmly. Clone sizes are given selectively: once, few, many, or a class where the clone is expanded.

NA	TRBD2	TRBV2	TRBJ2-3	CASSRGAGLAGGPYLTDTQYF	TGTGCCAGCAGCCGGGGAGCGGGACTAGCGGGGGGACCCTACCTCACAGATACGCAGTATTTT
NA	NA	TRBV19	TRBJ1-6	CASKDLAGISPLHF	TGTGCCAGTAAGGACTTGGCGGGAATTTCACCCCTCCACTTT
NA	TRBD1	TRBV2	TRBJ1-2	CASTGDSGWSYTF	TGTGCCAGCACCGGGGACAGTGGATGGAGCTACACCTTC
NA	NA	TRBV6-1	TRBJ2-7	CASSEVGGAAEQYF	TGTGCCAGCAGTGAAGTTGGTGGGGCAGCCGAGCAGTACTTC
NA	NA	TRBV28	TRBJ1-5	CASSPTSGGNQPQHF	TGTGCCAGCAGCCCTACTTCGGGGGGAAATCAGCCCCAGCATTTT
once	TRBD1	TRBV3-1/TRBV3-2	TRBJ2-1	CASSPYRDRDPQFF	TGTGCCAGCAGCCCCTATAGGGACAGGGATCCCCAGTTCTTC
NA	NA	TRBV7-9	TRBJ2-7	CASSLPYSYEQYF	TGTGCCAGCAGCTTACCCTATTCCTACGAGCAGTACTTC
NA	NA	TRBV18	TRBJ2-7	CASSPTSRGSYEQYF	TGTGCCAGCTCACCCACGAGCCGGGGCTCCTACGAGCAGTACTTC
NA	TRBD2	TRBV7-2	TRBJ2-1	CASSFKRGEYNEQFF	TGTGCCAGCAGTTTTAAGCGGGGGGAATACAATGAGCAGTTCTTC
NA	NA	TRBV27	TRBJ1-2	CASSSREGGGGGYTF	TGTGCCAGCAGTTCCCGGGAGGGCGGAGGAGGGGGCTACACCTTC
NA	TRBD1	TRBV5-6	TRBJ2-2	CASTQGTAGLIYTGELFF	TGTGCCAGCACCCAGGGGACAGCAGGGCTAATTTACACCGGGGAGCTGTTTTTT
few	TRBD2	TRBV9	TRBJ2-5	CASSAPLAGGETQYF	TGTGCCAGCAGCGCCCCCCTAGCGGGGGGGGAGACCCAGTACTTC
NA	TRBD2	TRBV5-1	TRBJ2-2	CASSQLAGDNTGELFF	TGCGCCAGCAGCCAACTAGCGGGGGACAACACCGGGGAGCTGTTTTTT
few	TRBD1	TRBV28	TRBJ1-5	CASSSDRGNQPQHF	TGTGCCAGCAGTTCGGACAGGGGGAATCAGCCCCAGCATTTT
NA	NA	TRBV21-1	TRBJ2-7	CASSKPRTYEQYF	TGTGCCAGCAGCAAGCCGAGAACCTACGAGCAGTACTTC
once	TRBD1	TRBV5-1	TRBJ1-2	CASSSTPTGGGYTF	TGCGCCAGCAGCTCTACCCCGACAGGGGGTGGCTACACCTTC
once	NA	TRBV15	TRBJ1-1	CATSGGLLNTEAFF	TGTGCCACCAGCGGGGGACTCCTGAACACTGAAGCTTTCTTT
NA	TRBD1	TRBV6-5	TRBJ2-5	CASGPGDSQETQYF	TGTGCCAGCGGACCTGGGGACAGCCAAGAGACCCAGTACTTC
NA	TRBD1	TRBV2	TRBJ2-4	CASSELGTGGYSDIQYF	TGTGCCAGCAGTGAATTAGGGACAGGGGGATATTCGGACATTCAGTACTTC
NA	TRBD1	TRBV27	TRBJ2-3	CASSLSGQGPTDTQYF	TGTGCCAGCAGTTTATCGGGACAGGGGCCGACAGATACGCAGTATTTT
NA	NA	TRBV28	TRBJ1-4	CASSLSVWGQREKLFF	TGTGCCAGCAGTTTATCTGTCTGGGGGCAGAGGGAAAAACTGTTTTTT
NA	TRBD1	TRBV4-1	TRBJ1-2	CASSQDFPGGYGYTF	TGCGCCAGCAGCCAAGATTTTCCAGGGGGCTATGGCTACACCTTC
once	NA	TRBV4-1	TRBJ1-3	CASSQVEGRSSGNTIYF	TGCGCCAGCAGCCAAGTCGAGGGCCGTAGCTCTGGAAACACCATATATTTT
NA	NA	TRBV19	TRBJ1-3	CASRSTDSGNTIYF	TGTGCCAGTAGATCGACAGATTCTGGAAACACCATATATTTT
NA	TRBD1	TRBV24-1	TRBJ2-3	CATSDSETGNTDTQYF	TGTGCCACCAGTGATTCTGAGACAGGGAACACAGATACGCAGTATTTT
NA	NA	TRBV24-1	TRBJ2-5	CATSDSRVGGETQYF	TGTGCCACCAGTGATTCCCGGGTGGGAGGAGAGACCCAGTACTTC
NA	NA	TRBV6-1	TRBJ1-5	CASSEGPPYQPQHF	TGTGCCAGCAGTGAGGGCCCTCCGTATCAGCCCCAGCATTTT
few	TRBD1	TRBV14	TRBJ2-7	CASSRGQGISYEQYF	TGTGCCAGCAGCCGCGGACAGGGGATAAGCTACGAGCAGTACTTC
NA	NA	TRBV4-2	TRBJ2-5	CASSREGGALEETQYF	TGTGCCAGCAGCCGGGAAGGGGGGGCATTAGAGGAGACCCAGTACTTC
NA	NA	TRBV9	TRBJ2-7	CASSPGYEQYF	TGTGCCAGCAGCCCGGGTTACGAGCAGTACTTC
NA	NA	TRBV4-2	TRBJ1-5	CASSQGQINQPQHF	TGTGCCAGCAGCCAAGGACAGATCAATCAGCCCCAGCATTTT
NA	NA	TRBV5-4	TRBJ2-3	CASSLQGGADTQYF	TGTGCCAGCAGCTTGCAAGGGGGGGCAGATACGCAGTATTTT
NA	NA	TRBV4-1	TRBJ1-2	CASSQNPRGAVEGYTF	TGCGCCAGCAGCCAAAACCCACGGGGAGCAGTAGAAGGCTACACCTTC
NA	NA	TRBV3-1/TRBV3-2	TRBJ1-2	CASSRGGVNYGYTF	TGTGCCAGCAGCCGGGGGGGCGTCAACTATGGCTACACCTTC
NA	NA	TRBV6-4	TRBJ1-1	CASSQYGGTEAFF	TGTGCCAGCAGTCAATACGGAGGGACTGAAGCTTTCTTT
NA	NA	TRBV9	TRBJ1-3	CASGETAYSGNTIYF	TGTGCCAGCGGTGAGACAGCCTACTCTGGAAACACCATATATTTT
NA	NA	TRBV19	TRBJ1-5	CASSIAGGQPQHF	TGTGCCAGTAGTATAGCGGGTGGGCAGCCCCAGCATTTT
NA	TRBD1	TRBV2	TRBJ1-2	CASSEGTGSYGYTF	TGTGCCAGCAGTGAAGGGACAGGTTCTTATGGCTACACCTTC
few	TRBD1	TRBV28	TRBJ2-7	CASTLSHRGAYEQYF	TGTGCCAGCACCTTATCCCACAGGGGGGCCTACGAGCAGTACTTC
NA	TRBD2	TRBV5-6	TRBJ2-1	CASSLVGTSGYNEQFF	TGTGCCAGCAGCTTGGTAGGGACTAGCGGGTACAATGAGCAGTTCTTC
NA	NA	TRBV7-9	TRBJ2-1	CASSRSRNEQFF	TGTGCCAGCAGCCGGAGTCGCAATGAGCAGTTCTTC
NA	NA	TRBV7-3	TRBJ1-1	CASSQLGMNTEAFF	TGTGCCAGCAGCCAGCTAGGTATGAACACTGAAGCTTTCTTT
once	TRBD1	TRBV19	TRBJ1-5	CASWDRGVNQPQHF	TGTGCCAGTTGGGACAGGGGAGTCAATCAGCCCCAGCATTTT
NA	NA	TRBV29-1	TRBJ1-3	CSVDSSADTIYF	TGCAGCGTTGATTCTTCGGCGGACACCATATATTTT
NA	TRBD1	TRBV3-1/TRBV3-2	TRBJ1-3	CASSQAGGSGNTIYF	TGTGCCAGCAGCCAAGCAGGGGGATCAGGAAACACCATATATTTT
few	NA	TRBV4-1	TRBJ2-2	CASSQAKSPYAGELFF	TGCGCCAGCAGCCAAGCAAAATCGCCCTACGCGGGGGAGCTGTTTTTT
once	NA	TRBV28	TRBJ1-5	CASTKNERGPQHF	TGTGCCAGCACCAAAAACGAACGGGGGCCCCAGCATTTT
NA	NA	TRBV7-2	TRBJ1-4	CASSLAEGREKLFF	TGTGCCAGCAGCTTAGCGGAGGGTCGCGAAAAACTGTTTTTT
NA	TRBD2	TRBV3-1/TRBV3-2	TRBJ2-7	CASSHPSRGGYEQYF	TGTGCCAGCAGCCACCCCTCACGGGGGGGCTACGAGCAGTACTTC
NA	NA	TRBV14	TRBJ2-3	CASSQVFRGFLTDTQYF	TGTGCCAGCAGCCAAGTTTTCAGGGGCTTCCTCACAGATACGCAGTATTTT
NA	TRBD1	TRBV2	TRBJ2-2	CASRRQGAGELFF	TGTGCCAGCAGAAGACAGGGGGCCGGGGAGCTGTTTTTT
NA	TRBD1	TRBV3-1/TRBV3-2	TRBJ1-2	CASSLTGAFYGYTF	TGTGCCAGCAGCCTAACAGGGGCGTTTTATGGCTACACCTTC
few	NA	TRBV3-1/TRBV3-2	TRBJ2-3	CASSQDWAGSDTQYF	TGTGCCAGCAGCCAAGATTGGGCGGGGTCGGATACGCAGTATTTT
NA	TRBD1	TRBV28	TRBJ1-1	CASSPPGTGGTEAFF	TGTGCCAGCAGCCCCCCCGGGACAGGGGGGACTGAAGCTTTCTTT
NA	NA	TRBV20-1	TRBJ2-7	CSGASFGEQYF	TGCAGTGGGGCCTCCTTTGGGGAGCAGTACTTC